The 2 T cell receptor beta chains below come from one sample, sequenced in a study of low-dose radiotherapy and immunotherapy resistance in tumors. First-strand cDNA used TRAV- and TRBV-specific primers, covering alpha and beta chains. The PCR that amplified TCRs ran for about 20 cycles, relying on a constant-region primer and a V-primer adapter. TCRdb processed the reads anew with MiXCR; each CDR3 protein has one entry. The profile covers about 11,000 distinct CDR3 sequences, with more than 55% appearing a single time and 10% to 15% taken by the ten largest. These receptors all stem from a human donor with advanced metastatic prostate, ovarian, gallbladder or colorectal cancer (not recorded which). This table probably holds off-target reads from a library built for another chain.

The chain's CDR3 is CSVAGDYEQYF. CDR3 nucleotide sequence: TGCAGCGTTGCCGGGGACTACGAGCAGTACTTC. This chain links TRBV29-1 with TRBJ2-7; TRBD2 might be the D (5 bases). The CDR3 spans 11 residues. V lost 4 bases to trimming and J lost 3 bases, with 7 bases between them. Germline CDR1 is SQVTM and CDR2 is ANQGSEA.

The gene calls are TRBV29-1 and TRBJ1-2; maybe TRBD1 (6 bases). The V end lost 4 bases, the J end lost 7 bases, and 13 bases lay between the germline ends. Germline loops: CDR1 SQVTM, CDR2 ANQGSEA. This CDR3 region has 12 residues. Here the CDR3 DNA reads TGCAGCGTTGGAAACAGGGAATCTGGCTACACCTTC. Translation gives CSVGNRESGYTF.